One and the same sample provided the 20 T cell receptor beta chains below, sequenced in a study of graft-versus-host responses after intestinal transplantation. Repertoires were generated with immunoSEQ multiplex PCR, while TCRdb's copy carries only in-frame clones and drops some. The repertoire consists of some 70,000 clones, with over 85% occurring once and the leading ten covering approximately 6.3%. Specimen: bone marrow, collected roughly 780 days after intestinal transplantation. These receptors all come from a human patient who received an intestinal transplant, so some T cells may come from the graft donor.

This clone was picked up a small number of times. This chain joins TRBV29-1 and TRBJ1-1, with D perhaps TRBD1 (5 bases). The length of the CDR3 is 13 residues. Trimming shortened V by 2 bases and J by 4 bases, and 11 bases separated the two germline ends. The V gene's germline CDR1 is SQVTM and CDR2 ANQGSEA. The CDR3 sequence is CSVETGARTEAFF. CDR3 coding DNA: TGCAGCGTTGAAACTGGGGCCCGCACTGAAGCTTTCTTT. Combining the CDR3 with reference TRBV29-1 and TRBJ1-1 gives the whole variable domain SAVISQKPSRDICQRGTSLTIQCQVDSQVTMMFWYRQQPGQSLTLIATANQGSEATYESGFVIDKFPISRPNLTFSTLTVSNMSPEDSSIYLCSVETGARTEAFFGQGTRLTVV.

This sequence joins TRBV11-1 and TRBJ2-1, with a weak D call TRBD1 (5 bases). The CDR3 is 15 residues long. V dropped 3 bases and J dropped 8 bases, with 17 bases sitting between them. Looked up from germline, CDR1 is SGHAT and CDR2 is FQDESV (reference sequence). The CDR3 DNA follows: TGTGCCAGCAGCTTTAAAGCGAATGAAGGGGATGAGCAGTTCTTC. Its protein product is CASSFKANEGDEQFF.

The DNA for the CDR3 is TGTGCCAGCAGTGAGAACAGGGGGACTGGAAACACCATATATTTT. This codes for CASSENRGTGNTIYF. This chain uses TRBV28 with TRBJ1-3; 8 positions agree with TRBD1. Trimming at V came to 5 bases and at J to 2 bases, leaving 5 bases not matched to a gene. Per germline, CDR1 MDHEN and CDR2 SYDVKM. The CDR3 spans 15 residues. The variable domain in full, with the rest retrieved from reference TRBV28 and TRBJ1-3, is DVKVTQSSRYLVKRTGEKVFLECVQDMDHENMFWYRQDPGLGLRLIYFSYDVKMKEKGDIPEGYSVSREKKERFSLILESASTNQTSMYLCASSENRGTGNTIYFGEGSWLTVV.

The J gene is TRBJ2-2, the V gene TRBV21-1; TRBD2, the table's D call, lacks a check against the DNA. TRBV21-1 is marked as a pseudogene. The CDR3 has 18 residues. The CDR3: CASSIKELGLENTGELFF. The DNA of the CDR3 is TGTGCCAGCAGCATAAAAGAGTTGGGACTAGAGAACACCGGGGAGCTGTTTTTT.

The chain combines TRBV7-9 with TRBJ2-7; D perhaps matches TRBD2 (6 bases). Germline V gene lookup returns CDR1 SEHNR and CDR2 FQNEAQ (reference sequence). Trimming left V 2 bases short and J 4 bases short, with 15 bases between. The length of the CDR3 is 15 residues. The CDR3 region is CASSLRAGLGYEQYF. For the CDR3, the DNA is TGTGCCAGCAGCTTAAGGGCGGGATTGGGGTACGAGCAGTACTTC.

The gene calls are TRBV10-3 and TRBJ2-1, with D perhaps being TRBD1 or TRBD2 (5 bases each). Looked up from germline, CDR1 is ENHRY and CDR2 is SYGVKD. Trimming cost V 4 bases and J 0 bases, with 13 bases left between them. The CDR3 is made up of 16 amino acids. The CDR3 protein is CAISGGERISYNEQFF. The CDR3 nucleotides read TGTGCCATCAGTGGGGGCGAGCGGATCTCCTACAATGAGCAGTTCTTC.

This clone appeared once. The chain carries TRBV6-5 and TRBJ2-7; unclear D gene. V lost 7 bases to trimming and J lost 7 bases, with 11 bases between them. Germline V gives CDR1 MNHEY, CDR2 SVGAGI. The CDR3 has 11 amino acids. This CDR3 is CASTNQREQYF. The CDR3 DNA follows: TGTGCCAGCACAAACCAGAGGGAGCAGTACTTC.

The chain couples TRBV10-1 to TRBJ2-7, with 11 bases lining up with TRBD1. Trimming cost V 6 bases and J 3 bases; bases outside gene matches: 4. The V gene's germline CDR1 is WNHNN and CDR2 SYGVQD (reference sequence). The CDR3 contains 14 residues. CDR3 sequence (DNA): TGCGCCAGCAGCGCCGGGACAGGGGGCTACGAGCAGTACTTC. It yields the protein CASSAGTGGYEQYF.

J is TRBJ1-5 and V is TRBV27, with D unresolved. Trimming removed 5 bases at V and 4 bases at J, with 6 bases between. The CDR3 spans 12 residues. The V gene's germline CDR1 is MNHEY and CDR2 SMNVEV (reference sequence). Here the CDR3 reads CASSAGNQPQHF. CDR3 DNA: TGTGCCAGCAGTGCGGGTAATCAGCCCCAGCATTTT.

The V gene is TRBV2, the J gene TRBJ1-1, with 7 bases aligning to TRBD1. The germline V gene encodes CDR1 SNHLY and CDR2 FYNNEI. V trimming: 7 bases; J trimming: 1 base; junction bases outside the gene matches: 6. This CDR3 contains 14 residues. The chain's CDR3 is CASNLQGENTEAFF. The CDR3 DNA reads as TGTGCCAGCAACCTTCAGGGGGAGAACACTGAAGCTTTCTTT.

The chain carries TRBV19 and TRBJ1-5; 9 bases map to TRBD1. V dropped 5 bases and J dropped 7; count of bases not matched to a gene: 12. The CDR3 spans 16 residues. Germline V gene data show CDR1 as LNHDA and CDR2 as SQIVND (reference sequence). The CDR3 sequence: CASSPWDRAWSQPQHF. The CDR3 nucleotides read TGTGCCAGTAGTCCCTGGGACAGGGCTTGGAGCCAGCCCCAGCATTTT.

The chain employs TRBV28 and TRBJ1-2; D not certain. CDR3 length: 11 residues. CDR1 MDHEN and CDR2 SYDVKM come from the germline V gene. With 2 bases removed from V and 2 bases from J, the gap between germline ends came to 0 bases. The CDR3 reads CASSLNYGYTF. Written as DNA, the CDR3 is TGTGCCAGCAGTTTAAACTATGGCTACACCTTC.

The CDR3 DNA follows: TGTGCCATCAGTGATCCCAGGTTCTTGACCGTCGAGCAGTACTTC. The encoded protein is CAISDPRFLTVEQYF. V is TRBV10-3 and J is TRBJ2-7; D is uncertain. The CDR3 covers 15 residues. Germline CDR1 reads ENHRY; CDR2 reads SYGVKD. With 3 bases removed from V and 6 bases from J, the gap between germline ends came to 18 bases.

The chain joins TRBV7-6 to TRBJ2-7; D is perhaps TRBD1 (7 bases). Trimming stripped 8 bases from V and 0 bases from J, with 14 bases between. Germline assignment: CDR1 SGHVS and CDR2 FNYEAQ. This CDR3 is built from 14 residues. The CDR3 is CASGQGGGSYEQYF. The CDR3 DNA is TGTGCCAGCGGCCAGGGGGGAGGCTCCTACGAGCAGTACTTC.

Points on this clone: At one boundary the junction diverges from the germline segment, which might be a read error. V gene TRBV6-1 combines with J gene TRBJ1-4; TRBD1 matches 8 bases. This CDR3 contains 16 residues. Germline CDR1 reads MNHNS; CDR2 reads SASEGT. The CDR3 DNA reads as TGTGCCAGCAGTGAAGCGATCGACAGGGGATATGAAAAACTGTCTTTT. Translation: CASSEAIDRGYEKLSF.

This chain joins TRBV28 and TRBJ2-5; no clear D. Germline V gene data show CDR1 as MDHEN and CDR2 as SYDVKM. The length of the CDR3 is 15 residues. V lost 1 base and J 0 bases, leaving 9 bases between the germline ends. This CDR3 is CASSLSPLYQETQYF. For the CDR3, the DNA is TGTGCCAGCAGTTTATCCCCCCTGTACCAAGAGACCCAGTACTTC.

The CDR3 DNA follows: TGTGCCAGCAGTGAGGGGACCCCTTCGAGGAATGAGCAGTTCTTC. It encodes CASSEGTPSRNEQFF. V gene TRBV2 combines with J gene TRBJ2-1; D assignment may be TRBD1 or TRBD2 (5 bases each). Germline CDR1 SNHLY, CDR2 FYNNEI. V was trimmed by 3 bases and J by 7 bases, leaving 16 bases between them. This CDR3 spans 15 amino acids.

This chain connects TRBV28 to TRBJ1-1; the D is unclear. The germline V and J ends were trimmed by 6 bases and 0 bases, with 5 bases remaining between them. This CDR3 has 12 amino acids. Germline assignment: CDR1 MDHEN and CDR2 SYDVKM. CDR3 loop: CASRIMNTEAFF. DNA for the CDR3: TGTGCCAGCAGAATCATGAACACTGAAGCTTTCTTT.

V usage is TRBV2 and J usage is TRBJ2-1; D is unclear. V lost 3 bases, J lost 16 bases, and 13 bases lay in between. Germline V lookup: CDR1 SNHLY, CDR2 FYNNEI. The CDR3 length is 11 residues. This chain's CDR3 is CASSDQPTAFF. In DNA, the CDR3 is TGTGCCAGCAGTGACCAGCCCACAGCCTTCTTC.

The CDR3 coding sequence is TGTGCCAGCAGTTACGGGACTAGCGGAAGCACAGATACGCAGTATTTT. Translating it yields CASSYGTSGSTDTQYF. This chain uses TRBV6-5 with TRBJ2-3; 11 bases are a match to TRBD2. From germline, CDR1 is MNHEY and CDR2 SVGAGI. V lost 2 bases, J lost 0 bases, and 1 base stayed unmatched. The CDR3 spans 16 residues.